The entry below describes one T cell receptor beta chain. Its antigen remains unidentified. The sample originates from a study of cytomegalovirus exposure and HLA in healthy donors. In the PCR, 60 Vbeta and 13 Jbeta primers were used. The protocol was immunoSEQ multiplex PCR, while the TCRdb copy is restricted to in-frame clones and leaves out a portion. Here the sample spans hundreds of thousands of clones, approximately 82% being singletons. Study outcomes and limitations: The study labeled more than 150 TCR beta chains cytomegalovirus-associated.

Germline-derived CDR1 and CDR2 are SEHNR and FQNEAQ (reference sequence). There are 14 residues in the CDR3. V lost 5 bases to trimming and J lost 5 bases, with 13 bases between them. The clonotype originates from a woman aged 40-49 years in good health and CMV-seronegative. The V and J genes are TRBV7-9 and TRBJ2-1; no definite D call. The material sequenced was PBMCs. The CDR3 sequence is CASSPEAADNEQFF. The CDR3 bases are TGTGCCAGCAGCCCAGAGGCAGCCGACAATGAGCAGTTCTTC.